This entry describes one T cell receptor (beta chain). Its cognate antigen is unknown. V was clipped by 0 bases and J by 4 bases, with 16 bases between them. The CDR3 is made up of 18 amino acids. Germline V lookup: CDR1 LNHNV, CDR2 YYDKDF (reference sequence). The data derive from a study of post-analysis software for immune sequencing data. General study findings and limits: The authors found that F measure strongly co-clustered same-batch samples. Multiple sclerosis was associated with a significant reduction in normalized Chao1 diversity relative to controls. Roughly 5 TRBV segments occurring more often in patients than controls included TRBV5-6, TRBV5-1 and TRBV20-1.

The TCR beta cDNA libraries contained unique molecular identifiers. When 1 to 10 million T cells were used, they gave around 500,000 cDNA molecules. TCRdb re-called the PCR reads with MiXCR, one entry per CDR3 protein. The data contain around 700,000 distinct CDR3 sequences, approximately 60% of them seen just once; the ten biggest clones take up roughly 12%. The clonotype was recovered from a girl aged 2 to 10 with multiple sclerosis. The rearrangement joins TRBV15 to TRBJ2-6; D is tentatively TRBD1 or TRBD2 (5 bases each). The sample consisted of blood. This CDR3 reads CATSRDGTGALGANVLTF. CDR3 sequence (DNA): TGTGCCACCAGCAGAGACGGGACGGGCGCTCTGGGGGCCAACGTCCTGACTTTC.